This TCR beta chain was captured in a study of T cell responses to AZD1222 COVID-19 vaccine. Study-level points and caveats: Spike-specific TCR breadth and depth grew following two AZD1222 doses.

Repertoires were generated with immunoSEQ multiplex PCR, while TCRdb's copy carries only in-frame clones and drops some. The sample holds about 130,000 clones; about 90% are singletons and the top ten take about 4.1%. As to this clone: Antigen: not known.

The CDR3 runs to 12 residues. With V trimmed by 4 bases and J by 14 bases, 9 bases remained unmatched. Germline-derived CDR1 and CDR2 are SGHVS and FNYEAQ. V usage is TRBV7-6 and J usage is TRBJ2-3, with 7 bases fitting TRBD1. Here the sequenced sample was peripheral blood, taken on day 0 of MenACWY control vaccination. The TCR was taken from an adult in good health. CDR3 loop: CASSSTGTVAYF. The CDR3 DNA sequence: TGTGCCAGCAGCTCAACCGGGACAGTAGCGTATTTT.